Sequencing of this TCR beta chain was carried out in a study of shared clonotypes between healthy human individuals. A remark on this clone: The antigen remains undetermined.

Findings and limits, study-wide: Only a few donors were included, so the genetic and exposure-history diversity represented was limited. Unshared clonotypes carried lower generation probabilities than those common to all four donors. Naive subsets tended to show greater estimated richness than memory subsets.

This table comes from immunoSEQ multiplex PCR, and its TCRdb copy is limited to in-frame clones, with some not included. The data show approximately 1.5 million clones, 97% to 99% seen once. Source material: naive CD4+ T cells sorted from blood. Described subset: CD45RA+ positively selected. The receptor's source is a man between 25 and 39 years old in good health.

The CDR3 sequence is CTSSQDPLAGVRNTGELFF. The CDR3 bases are TGCACCAGCAGCCAAGACCCGCTAGCGGGAGTCCGGAACACCGGGGAGCTGTTTTTT. The V call is TRBV1, the J call TRBJ2-2; the table assigns TRBD2, which was not confirmed against the DNA. TRBV1 is annotated as a pseudogene. This CDR3 is 19 amino acids long.